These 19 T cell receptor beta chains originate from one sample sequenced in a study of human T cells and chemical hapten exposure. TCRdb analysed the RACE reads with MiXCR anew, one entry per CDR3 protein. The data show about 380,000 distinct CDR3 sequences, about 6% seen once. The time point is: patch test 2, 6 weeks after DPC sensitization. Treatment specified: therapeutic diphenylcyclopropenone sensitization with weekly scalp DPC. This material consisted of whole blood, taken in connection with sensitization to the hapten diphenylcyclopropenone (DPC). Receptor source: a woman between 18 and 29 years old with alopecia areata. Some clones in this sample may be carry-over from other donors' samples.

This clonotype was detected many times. The DNA of the CDR3 is TGTGCCAGCAGTTTATATCCAGATACGCAGTATTTT. Its translation: CASSLYPDTQYF. The V call is TRBV7-9, the J call TRBJ2-3; no clear D. V dropped 6 bases and J dropped 4 bases, with 8 bases sitting between them. The CDR3 has 12 residues. The germline V gene has CDR1 SEHNR and CDR2 FQNEAQ (reference sequence). The full variable domain, with the rest looked up from reference TRBV7-9 and TRBJ2-3, is DTGVSQNPRHKITKRGQNVTFRCDPISEHNRLYWYRQTLGQGPEFLTYFQNEAQLEKSRLLSDRFSAERPKGSFSTLEIQRTEQGDSAMYLCASSLYPDTQYFGPGTRLTVL.

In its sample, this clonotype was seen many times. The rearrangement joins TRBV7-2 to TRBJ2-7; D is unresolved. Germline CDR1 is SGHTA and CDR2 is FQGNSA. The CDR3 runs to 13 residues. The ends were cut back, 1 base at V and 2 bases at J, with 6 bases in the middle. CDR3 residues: CASSLGPPYEQYF. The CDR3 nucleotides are TGTGCCAGCAGCTTAGGGCCCCCCTACGAGCAGTACTTC.

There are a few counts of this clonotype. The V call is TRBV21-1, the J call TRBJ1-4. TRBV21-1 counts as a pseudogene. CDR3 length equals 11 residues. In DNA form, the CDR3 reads TGTGCCGAGGGATCCCGCGAAAAACTGTTTTTT. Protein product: CAEGSREKLFF.

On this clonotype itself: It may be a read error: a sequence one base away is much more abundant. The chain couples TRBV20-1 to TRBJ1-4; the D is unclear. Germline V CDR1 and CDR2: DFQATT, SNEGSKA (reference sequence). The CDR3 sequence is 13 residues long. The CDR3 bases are TGCAGAGTGTCTGGGCTGGCTAATGAAAAACTGTTTTTT. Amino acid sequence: CRVSGLANEKLFF.

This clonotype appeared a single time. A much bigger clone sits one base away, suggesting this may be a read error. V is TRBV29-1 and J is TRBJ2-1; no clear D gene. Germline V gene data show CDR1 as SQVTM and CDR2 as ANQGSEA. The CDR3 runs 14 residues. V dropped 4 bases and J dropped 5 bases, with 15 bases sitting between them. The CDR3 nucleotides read TGCAGCGTTGTCGCATGGGGAAGACACAATGAGCAGTTCTTC. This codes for CSVVAWGRHNEQFF.

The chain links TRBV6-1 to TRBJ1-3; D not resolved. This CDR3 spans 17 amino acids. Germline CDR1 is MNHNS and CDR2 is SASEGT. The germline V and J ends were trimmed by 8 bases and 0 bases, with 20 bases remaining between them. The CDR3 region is CASSRAQVFFSGNTIYF. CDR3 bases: TGTGCCAGCTCTCGAGCTCAGGTCTTCTTCTCTGGAAACACCATATATTTT.

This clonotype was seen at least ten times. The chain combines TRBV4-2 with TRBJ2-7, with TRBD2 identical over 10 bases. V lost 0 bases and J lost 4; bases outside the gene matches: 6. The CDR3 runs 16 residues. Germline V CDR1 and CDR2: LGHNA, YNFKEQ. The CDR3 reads CASSQEASGGWYEQYF. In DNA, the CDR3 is TGTGCCAGCAGCCAAGAAGCTAGCGGGGGTTGGTACGAGCAGTACTTC.

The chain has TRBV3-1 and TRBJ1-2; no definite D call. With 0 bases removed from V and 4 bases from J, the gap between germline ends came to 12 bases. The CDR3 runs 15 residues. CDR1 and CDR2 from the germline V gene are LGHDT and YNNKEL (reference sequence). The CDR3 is CASSQEVLTAYGYTF. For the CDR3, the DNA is TGTGCCAGCAGCCAAGAAGTACTGACGGCCTATGGCTACACCTTC.

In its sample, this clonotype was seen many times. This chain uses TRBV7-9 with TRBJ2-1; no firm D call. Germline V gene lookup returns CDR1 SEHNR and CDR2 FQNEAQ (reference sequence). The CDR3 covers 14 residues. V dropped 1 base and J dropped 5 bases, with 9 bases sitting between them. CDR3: CASSLDVRNNEQFF. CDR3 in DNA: TGTGCCAGCAGCTTAGATGTTAGAAACAATGAGCAGTTCTTC. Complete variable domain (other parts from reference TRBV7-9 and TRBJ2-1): DTGVSQNPRHKITKRGQNVTFRCDPISEHNRLYWYRQTLGQGPEFLTYFQNEAQLEKSRLLSDRFSAERPKGSFSTLEIQRTEQGDSAMYLCASSLDVRNNEQFFGPGTRLTVL.

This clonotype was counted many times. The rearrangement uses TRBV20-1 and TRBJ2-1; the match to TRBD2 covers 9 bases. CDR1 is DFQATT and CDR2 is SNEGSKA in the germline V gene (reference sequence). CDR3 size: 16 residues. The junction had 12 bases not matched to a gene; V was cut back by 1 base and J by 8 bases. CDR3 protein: CSARGGGADFQYEQFF. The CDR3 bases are TGCAGTGCTAGAGGCGGGGGGGCCGATTTTCAATATGAGCAGTTCTTC.

CDR3 in amino acids: CASSLLFPHPGLIQYF. The CDR3 DNA sequence: TGTGCCAGCAGCTTATTATTCCCACACCCCGGGCTTATTCAGTACTTC. The chain uses TRBV7-2 and TRBJ2-4; D gene unclear. The V and J ends lost 2 bases and 10 bases respectively, with 21 bases between them. The CDR3 has 16 residues. Germline CDR1 SGHTA, CDR2 FQGNSA.

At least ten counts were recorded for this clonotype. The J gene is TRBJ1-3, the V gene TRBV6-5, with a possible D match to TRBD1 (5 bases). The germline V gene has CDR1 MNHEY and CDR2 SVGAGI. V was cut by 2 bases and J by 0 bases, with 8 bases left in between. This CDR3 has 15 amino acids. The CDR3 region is CASSYQGGSGNTIYF. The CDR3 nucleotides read TGTGCCAGCAGTTACCAGGGAGGCTCTGGAAACACCATATATTTT.

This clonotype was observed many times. The CDR3 loop reads CASRLGTAITDTQYF. The DNA for the CDR3 is TGTGCAAGTCGCTTGGGGACAGCGATAACAGATACGCAGTATTTT. V gene TRBV12-2 combines with J gene TRBJ2-3; the DNA was not used to check the table's D call, TRBD1. TRBV12-2 is an annotated pseudogene. The CDR3 consists of 15 residues.

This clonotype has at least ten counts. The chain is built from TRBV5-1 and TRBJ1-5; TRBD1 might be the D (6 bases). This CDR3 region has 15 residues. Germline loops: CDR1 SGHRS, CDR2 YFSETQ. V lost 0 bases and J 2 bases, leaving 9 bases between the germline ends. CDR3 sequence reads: CASSLVGGRNQPQHF. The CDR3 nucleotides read TGCGCCAGCAGCTTGGTGGGGGGCCGCAATCAGCCCCAGCATTTT. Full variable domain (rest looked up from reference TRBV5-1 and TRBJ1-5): KAGVTQTPRYLIKTRGQQVTLSCSPISGHRSVSWYQQTPGQGLQFLFEYFSETQRNKGNFPGRFSGRQFSNSRSEMNVSTLELGDSALYLCASSLVGGRNQPQHFGDGTRLSIL.

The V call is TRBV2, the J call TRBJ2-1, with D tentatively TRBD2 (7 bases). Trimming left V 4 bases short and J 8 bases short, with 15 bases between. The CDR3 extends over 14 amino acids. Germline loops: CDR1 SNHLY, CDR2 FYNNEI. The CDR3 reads CASSGGRGGDEQFF. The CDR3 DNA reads TGTGCCAGCAGTGGTGGTAGGGGGGGCGATGAGCAGTTCTTC. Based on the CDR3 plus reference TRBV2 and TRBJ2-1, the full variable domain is EPEVTQTPSHQVTQMGQEVILRCVPISNHLYFYWYRQILGQKVEFLVSFYNNEISEKSEIFDDQFSVERPDGSNFTLKIRSTKLEDSAMYFCASSGGRGGDEQFFGPGTRLTVL.

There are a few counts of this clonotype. Here the CDR3 reads CASSPDGGETQYF. DNA for the CDR3: TGTGCCAGCAGCCCGGACGGGGGAGAGACCCAGTACTTC. The rearrangement joins TRBV28 to TRBJ2-5; a possible D gene is TRBD2 (6 bases). CDR3 length: 13 amino acids. From germline, CDR1 is MDHEN and CDR2 SYDVKM. Trimming removed 6 bases at V and 4 bases at J, with 12 bases between.

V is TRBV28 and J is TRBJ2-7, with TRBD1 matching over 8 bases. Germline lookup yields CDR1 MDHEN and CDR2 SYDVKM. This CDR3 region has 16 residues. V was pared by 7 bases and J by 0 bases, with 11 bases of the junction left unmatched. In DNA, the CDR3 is TGTGCCAGCAACGGCCCGTGGACAGGGTCCTCCTACGAGCAGTACTTC. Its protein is CASNGPWTGSSYEQYF.

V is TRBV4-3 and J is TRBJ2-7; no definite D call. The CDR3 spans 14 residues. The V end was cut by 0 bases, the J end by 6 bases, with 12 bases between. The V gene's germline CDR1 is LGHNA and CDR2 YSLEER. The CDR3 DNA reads TGCGCCAGCAGCCAAGATCGTCACTACCCCGAGCAGTACTTC. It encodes CASSQDRHYPEQYF.

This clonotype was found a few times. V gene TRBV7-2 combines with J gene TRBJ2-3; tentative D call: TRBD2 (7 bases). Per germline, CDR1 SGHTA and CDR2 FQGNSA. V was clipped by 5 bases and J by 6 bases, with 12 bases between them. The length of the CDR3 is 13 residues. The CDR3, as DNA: TGTGCCAGCAGCACTGGGGGGGCGGATACGCAGTATTTT. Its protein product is CASSTGGADTQYF.